The T cell receptor beta chain under discussion was sequenced for a study of vaccination and CD4 T cells after COVID-19. The length of the CDR3 is 18 residues. V lost 3 bases and J lost 3; bases outside the gene matches: 16. Germline assignment: CDR1 MNHEY and CDR2 SVGEGT. CD4+ T cells that had been cultured provided DNA sequenced with the Oncomine TCR Beta short-read assay. TCRdb itself ran the PCR reads through MiXCR, one entry per CDR3 protein. The sample shows 2,500 to 4,000 distinct CDR3 sequences, approximately 80% of them seen only once. Treatment specified: roughly 11-day PBMC culture with coronavirus spike peptide pools or control peptides (ViraFEST assay). ViraFEST used peptide pools to expand antigen-specific T cells, then sequenced TCRs. To note about this clonotype: Its antigen is currently unknown.

Sequenced input: CD4+ T cells from blood, cultured in vitro. The chain employs TRBV6-2 or TRBV6-3 and TRBJ1-2; 7 nucleotides line up with TRBD1. The receptor was derived from a human donor who had recovered from COVID-19. CDR3: CASSYRTGGGPGDYGYTF. DNA of the CDR3: TGTGCCAGCAGTTATCGGACAGGCGGCGGACCTGGGGACTATGGCTACACCTTC.